A single sample gave rise to the 24 T cell receptor beta chains below, sequenced in a study of T cell changes during pregnancy in multiple sclerosis (dated by TCRdb to the late 2010s). Library preparation used the immunoSEQ multiplex PCR assay. As stored in TCRdb, this immuneACCESS dataset retains in-frame rearrangements with V and J assigned. A fraction of the clones does not appear; measured against another copy, unresolved V genes explain less than half of the discrepancy, and the remainder lacks a known reason. The sample records tens of thousands of clones, around 93% of which are singletons. 1.4% of the sample is held by the ten biggest clonotypes. Source: peripheral blood, taken in the third trimester of pregnancy. Source of these receptors: a female donor in good health, enrolled as a control in a pregnancy study.

The rearrangement uses TRBV4-1 and TRBJ2-7; perhaps TRBD1 as D (6 bases). Trimming removed 0 bases at V and 5 bases at J, with 11 bases between. Germline-derived CDR1 and CDR2 are MGHRA and YSYEKL. This CDR3 region has 14 residues. CDR3 DNA: TGCGCCAGCAGCCAAGATGGACAGTGGCACGAGCAGTACTTC. Its translation: CASSQDGQWHEQYF.

The chain couples TRBV5-6 to TRBJ2-7, with unresolved D. Trimming left V 0 bases short and J 0 bases short, with 13 bases between. The CDR3 contains 16 residues. Germline V lookup: CDR1 SGHDT, CDR2 YYEEEE. The CDR3 region is CASSLVGSESSYEQYF. The CDR3 coding sequence is TGTGCCAGCAGCTTGGTGGGCAGTGAGAGCTCCTACGAGCAGTACTTC.

This sequence joins TRBV5-4 and TRBJ2-7, with TRBD2 matching over 15 bases. The CDR3 loop spans 16 amino acids. J lost 5 bases, V lost 4 bases, and 7 bases had no gene match. Per the germline V gene, CDR1 is SGHNT and CDR2 is YYREEE (reference sequence). The CDR3 reads CASSPPRTSGRDEQYF. The CDR3 nucleotides read TGTGCCAGCAGCCCCCCTCGGACTAGCGGGAGGGACGAGCAGTACTTC.

This clone was found once. The chain employs TRBV5-1 and TRBJ2-6; 8 bases match TRBD1. J gave up 4 bases and V 4 bases, and 4 bases lay outside the gene matches. Germline V gene sequence: CDR1 SGHRS, CDR2 YFSETQ. This CDR3 contains 15 residues. CDR3 nucleotides: TGCGCCAGCAGCCCGACAGGGGCCGGGGCCAACGTCCTGACTTTC. Translated, it gives CASSPTGAGANVLTF.

This clone was counted a single time. This sequence joins TRBV15 and TRBJ1-2; D is possibly TRBD1 (6 bases). The V gene's germline CDR1 is LNHNV and CDR2 YYDKDF (reference sequence). Trimming took off 0 bases at V and 4 bases at J, with 18 bases between the two ends. The CDR3 is 17 residues long. The CDR3 reads CATSRETKTGSSYGYTF. CDR3 in DNA: TGTGCCACCAGCAGAGAGACTAAGACAGGTTCTTCCTATGGCTACACCTTC. Filled out from reference TRBV15 and TRBJ1-2, the complete variable domain reads DAMVIQNPRYQVTQFGKPVTLSCSQTLNHNVMYWYQQKSSQAPKLLFHYYDKDFNNEADTPDNFQSRRPNTSFCFLDIRSPGLGDTAMYLCATSRETKTGSSYGYTFGSGTRLTVV.

This chain connects TRBV19 to TRBJ1-4; 8 nucleotides line up with TRBD1. V lost 4 bases and J lost 4; bases outside the gene matches: 5. The V gene's germline CDR1 is LNHDA and CDR2 SQIVND (reference sequence). There are 15 residues in the CDR3. CDR3 loop: CASSKFGTGNEKLFF. CDR3 in DNA: TGTGCCAGTAGTAAATTCGGGACAGGTAATGAAAAACTGTTTTTT.

The chain combines TRBV5-4 with TRBJ2-3; 10 bases line up with TRBD2. CDR3 size: 15 residues. The germline CDR1 and CDR2 sequences are SGHNT and YYREEE (reference sequence). V shed 3 bases and J 4 bases; nucleotides not matched to a gene: 5. CDR3 in amino acids: CASSYQAGGADTQYF. DNA of the CDR3: TGTGCCAGCAGCTACCAAGCGGGAGGGGCAGATACGCAGTATTTT.

The V and J genes are TRBV27 and TRBJ2-1; 8 bases map to TRBD2. V trimming: 4 bases; J trimming: 7 bases; junction bases outside the gene matches: 0. Germline lookup yields CDR1 MNHEY and CDR2 SMNVEV (reference sequence). The CDR3 runs to 12 residues. This chain's CDR3 is CASSSGGNEQFF. In nucleotides, the CDR3 is TGTGCCAGCAGTTCGGGGGGGAATGAGCAGTTCTTC.

J is TRBJ2-7 and V is TRBV2; no firm D call. V was clipped by 6 bases and J by 4 bases, with 10 bases between them. This CDR3 region has 12 residues. Germline lookup yields CDR1 SNHLY and CDR2 FYNNEI. CDR3 DNA sequence: TGTGCCAGCAGCGCCGCGAGGTACGAGCAGTACTTC. This gives the protein CASSAARYEQYF.

Details on this clone: At one boundary the junction diverges from the germline segment, which might be a read error. V gene TRBV25-1 combines with J gene TRBJ2-7, with TRBD2 matching 12 bases. The CDR3 runs 15 residues. Germline V gene data show CDR1 as MGHDK and CDR2 as SYGVNS. The DNA of the CDR3 is TGTGCCGGCAGTGAAAAGACTAGCGGGAGCTACGAGCAGTACTTC. Residues: CAGSEKTSGSYEQYF.

J is TRBJ2-5 and V is TRBV10-2; possibly TRBD1 for D (7 bases). V was pared by 7 bases and J by 2 bases, with 14 bases between. Germline V CDR1 and CDR2: WSHSY, SAAADI. The CDR3 is 14 residues long. CDR3 sequence: CASKGGTEQETQYF. CDR3 sequence (DNA): TGCGCCAGCAAGGGCGGGACAGAGCAAGAGACCCAGTACTTC.

The chain joins TRBV4-2 to TRBJ2-1; a possible D gene is TRBD2 (5 bases). V lost 8 bases to trimming and J lost 0 bases, with 14 bases between them. There are 15 residues in the CDR3. From germline, CDR1 is LGHNA and CDR2 YNFKEQ. The CDR3 DNA reads TGTGCCAGCGGAGGCCTCCTGAGCTCCTACAATGAGCAGTTCTTC. Protein: CASGGLLSSYNEQFF.

The chain is built from TRBV5-1 and TRBJ2-1; 9 bases align to TRBD1. V trimming: 3 bases; J trimming: 8 bases; junction bases outside the gene matches: 6. CDR1 and CDR2 (germline): SGHRS, YFSETQ. This CDR3 is built from 14 residues. The CDR3 nucleotides read TGCGCCAGCAGCTCGCCGGACAGGGGCGATGAGCAGTTCTTC. As protein: CASSSPDRGDEQFF.

This clone appeared once. The chain joins TRBV5-4 to TRBJ2-7, with 10 nucleotides matching TRBD2. V was pared by 3 bases and J by 4 bases, with 10 bases of the junction left unmatched. CDR3 length equals 16 residues. The germline V gene encodes CDR1 SGHNT and CDR2 YYREEE (reference sequence). CDR3 protein: CASSSSSGRGVYEQYF. CDR3 in DNA: TGTGCCAGCAGCTCGTCTAGCGGGAGAGGGGTTTACGAGCAGTACTTC.

This chain uses TRBV28 with TRBJ2-1; 7 positions agree with TRBD1. The trim removed 2 bases at V and 7 bases at J, leaving 26 bases unmatched. The germline V gene encodes CDR1 MDHEN and CDR2 SYDVKM. This CDR3 region has 21 residues. This chain's CDR3 is CASSLLSRGQTKDWARNEQFF. The DNA of the CDR3 is TGTGCCAGCAGTTTACTATCTAGGGGGCAAACAAAGGACTGGGCTAGGAATGAGCAGTTCTTC.

The genes are TRBV2 and TRBJ2-3; the match to TRBD2 covers 10 bases. The V gene's germline CDR1 is SNHLY and CDR2 FYNNEI. The CDR3 is made up of 15 amino acids. Losses at the gene ends were 8 bases for V and 3 bases for J; bases not matched to a gene: 8. CDR3 sequence: CASGLAGARTDTQYF. In nucleotides, the CDR3 is TGTGCCAGCGGGCTAGCGGGAGCGAGGACAGATACGCAGTATTTT.

The V and J genes are TRBV10-3 and TRBJ2-1; D not resolved. V shed 2 bases and J shed 5 bases, with 13 bases lying between them. The germline CDR1 and CDR2 sequences are ENHRY and SYGVKD. The CDR3 extends over 15 amino acids. DNA for the CDR3: TGTGCCATCAGTGAGCAGCGAGCCATGCACAATGAGCAGTTCTTC. Translated, it gives CAISEQRAMHNEQFF.

This chain joins TRBV18 and TRBJ2-1, with 7 bases identical to TRBD2. Germline V lookup: CDR1 KGHSH, CDR2 LQKENI. CDR3 length: 15 amino acids. With V trimmed by 3 bases and J by 4 bases, 6 bases remained unmatched. In DNA form, the CDR3 reads TGTGCCAGCTCACCCGGGGCTAGCGGTTACAATGAGCAGTTCTTC. Protein: CASSPGASGYNEQFF.

This rearrangement joins TRBV28 to TRBJ2-2; weak D call: TRBD2 (7 bases). Germline loops: CDR1 MDHEN, CDR2 SYDVKM. With 7 bases removed from V and 1 base from J, the gap between germline ends came to 10 bases. This CDR3 is built from 14 residues. The DNA of the CDR3 is TGTGCCAGCACCGGGGGGCAGAACACCGGGGAGCTGTTTTTT. As protein: CASTGGQNTGELFF. The entire variable domain, with the rest obtained from reference TRBV28 and TRBJ2-2, is as follows: DVKVTQSSRYLVKRTGEKVFLECVQDMDHENMFWYRQDPGLGLRLIYFSYDVKMKEKGDIPEGYSVSREKKERFSLILESASTNQTSMYLCASTGGQNTGELFFGEGSRLTVL.

The rearrangement uses TRBV5-4 and TRBJ2-1; 10 positions match TRBD2. Germline-derived CDR1 and CDR2 are SGHNT and YYREEE (reference sequence). The V gene end was trimmed by 0 bases and the J gene end by 9 bases; junction bases not matched to a gene: 9. The CDR3 consists of 16 residues. The CDR3 nucleotides are TGTGCCAGCAGCTTGGGAGGTCTAGCGGGAGAGACTGAGCAGTTCTTC. It encodes CASSLGGLAGETEQFF.

DNA for the CDR3: TGTGCCAGCAGCCCGGGGACAGGCAGACCAAACACTGAAGCTTTCTTT. Translation: CASSPGTGRPNTEAFF. The rearrangement links TRBV5-6 to TRBJ1-1; 8 bases are shared with TRBD1. The germline CDR1 and CDR2 sequences are SGHDT and YYEEEE. The CDR3 sequence is 16 residues long. Trimming took 4 bases from V and 2 from J; bases not matched to a gene: 10.

In this sample, this clone turned up once. The chain recombines TRBV14 with TRBJ2-7, with 9 bases matching TRBD1. Trimming cost V 0 bases and J 11 bases; bases outside gene matches: 8. The germline CDR1 and CDR2 sequences are SGHDN and FVKESK. The CDR3 is 14 residues long. CDR3 protein: CASSQERGTGKEYF. CDR3 nucleotide sequence: TGTGCCAGCAGCCAAGAAAGAGGGACAGGGAAGGAGTACTTC.

V usage is TRBV19 and J usage is TRBJ2-1, with a possible D match to TRBD2 (5 bases). V lost 5 bases to trimming and J lost 4 bases, with 12 bases between them. The V gene's germline CDR1 is LNHDA and CDR2 SQIVND (reference sequence). The length of the CDR3 is 14 residues. The CDR3 coding sequence is TGTGCCAGTAGTGAACGAGGACTTTACAATGAGCAGTTCTTC. Translated: CASSERGLYNEQFF.

The chain has TRBV4-1 and TRBJ1-5; a possible D gene is TRBD1 (6 bases). The V end lost 1 base, the J end lost 0 bases, and 19 bases lay between the germline ends. The CDR3 runs to 19 residues. CDR1 and CDR2 from the germline V gene are MGHRA and YSYEKL. In nucleotides, the CDR3 is TGCGCCAGCAGCCAAGGGGGGGCGGGGGCCCCTTATAGCAATCAGCCCCAGCATTTT. Its protein product is CASSQGGAGAPYSNQPQHF.